A selection of T cell receptor beta chains follows, all from one sample in a study. MiXCR, run by TCRdb on the RT-PCR reads, gives a single entry per CDR3 protein. The sample records about 700,000 distinct CDR3 sequences, 12% to 15% being singletons. The sequenced material came from memory CD4+ T cells from blood. These receptors originate from a female donor in good health, serving as a healthy control. Each CDR3 is given with its conserved first and last residue. Fields, in order: V gene, J gene, D gene, clone size, CDR3 protein, CDR3 DNA. The D gene is left open where the match is weak. Clone size is shown for a subset of rows, as once, few, many or a class of expanded clone.

V gene: TRBV12-3/TRBV12-4; J gene: TRBJ1-1; D gene: TRBD1; clone size: -; CDR3 protein: CASRQGRQAGTEAFF; CDR3 DNA: TGTGCCAGCAGACAGGGGCGCCAGGCGGGCACTGAAGCTTTCTTT
V gene: TRBV4-3; J gene: TRBJ2-5; D gene: TRBD2; clone size: -; CDR3 protein: CASSQEPGLAGWETQYF; CDR3 DNA: TGCGCCAGCAGCCAAGAACCGGGACTAGCGGGTTGGGAGACCCAGTACTTC
V gene: TRBV3-1; J gene: TRBJ2-3; D gene: TRBD2; clone size: few; CDR3 protein: CASSGGLAGVGTDTQYF; CDR3 DNA: TGTGCCAGCAGCGGCGGACTAGCGGGAGTGGGGACAGATACGCAGTATTTT
V gene: TRBV6-5; J gene: TRBJ1-2; D gene: TRBD1; clone size: few; CDR3 protein: CASGTGLYGYTF; CDR3 DNA: TGTGCCAGCGGGACAGGCCTTTATGGCTACACCTTC
V gene: TRBV6-5; J gene: TRBJ1-2; D gene: -; clone size: many; CDR3 protein: CASSTLGGGYTF; CDR3 DNA: TGTGCCAGCAGTACTCTGGGGGGGGGCTACACCTTC
V gene: TRBV28; J gene: TRBJ2-7; D gene: TRBD1; clone size: -; CDR3 protein: CASSSSRPTGDPTYEQYF; CDR3 DNA: TGTGCCAGCAGTTCGAGCCGCCCAACAGGGGACCCAACCTACGAGCAGTACTTC
V gene: TRBV27; J gene: TRBJ1-1; D gene: TRBD1; clone size: few; CDR3 protein: CASSDSGTVNTEAFF; CDR3 DNA: TGTGCCAGCAGTGACTCCGGGACAGTTAACACTGAAGCTTTCTTT
V gene: TRBV20-1; J gene: TRBJ2-5; D gene: -; clone size: -; CDR3 protein: CSARDIKQEYQETQYF; CDR3 DNA: TGCAGTGCTAGAGATATAAAGCAGGAGTACCAAGAGACCCAGTACTTC
V gene: TRBV20-1; J gene: TRBJ2-7; D gene: TRBD1; clone size: many; CDR3 protein: CSAWTGRSSYEQYF; CDR3 DNA: TGCAGTGCTTGGACAGGGAGGAGCTCCTACGAGCAGTACTTC
V gene: TRBV20-1; J gene: TRBJ2-2; D gene: -; clone size: -; CDR3 protein: CSARRQGNTGELFF; CDR3 DNA: TGCAGTGCTAGAAGGCAGGGTAACACCGGGGAGCTGTTTTTT
V gene: TRBV5-1; J gene: TRBJ2-7; D gene: -; clone size: few; CDR3 protein: CASSLAQGWSYEQYF; CDR3 DNA: TGCGCCAGCAGCTTGGCCCAGGGCTGGAGCTACGAGCAGTACTTC
V gene: TRBV5-1; J gene: TRBJ2-4; D gene: -; clone size: many; CDR3 protein: CASSKRQPPAKNIQYF; CDR3 DNA: TGCGCCAGCAGCAAGCGACAGCCCCCAGCCAAAAACATTCAGTACTTC
V gene: TRBV5-1; J gene: TRBJ1-1; D gene: -; clone size: many; CDR3 protein: CASSLWGSNTEAFF; CDR3 DNA: TGCGCCAGCAGCTTGTGGGGTTCCAACACTGAAGCTTTCTTT